A single sample gave rise to the 25 T cell receptor beta chains below, sequenced in a study of regulatory T cells. Primers: 52 TRBV forward and 13 TRBJ reverse. The protocol was immunoSEQ multiplex PCR, while the TCRdb copy is restricted to in-frame clones and leaves out a portion. The sample records some 21,000 clones, roughly 93% being singletons. The sample taken for sequencing was CD8+ T cells sorted from blood. The receptor set was obtained from a child under 10 years old with CD3G deficiency.

The rearrangement joins TRBV28 to TRBJ2-7; the D gene is possibly TRBD2 (6 bases). V was clipped by 8 bases and J by 0 bases, with 11 bases between them. The CDR3 consists of 13 residues. The germline CDR1 and CDR2 sequences are MDHEN and SYDVKM. Here the CDR3 DNA reads TGTGCCAGCGGTGACGGGAGCTCCTACGAGCAGTACTTC. Protein: CASGDGSSYEQYF. The variable domain in full, with the rest retrieved from reference TRBV28 and TRBJ2-7, is DVKVTQSSRYLVKRTGEKVFLECVQDMDHENMFWYRQDPGLGLRLIYFSYDVKMKEKGDIPEGYSVSREKKERFSLILESASTNQTSMYLCASGDGSSYEQYFGPGTRLTVT.

This sequence joins TRBV28 and TRBJ1-2; the D is unclear. With 5 bases removed from V and 9 bases from J, the gap between germline ends came to 19 bases. The V gene's germline CDR1 is MDHEN and CDR2 SYDVKM. CDR3 length: 14 residues. The CDR3 sequence is CASSRRFSQSRYTF. The DNA of the CDR3 is TGTGCCAGCAGTCGGAGGTTCTCCCAAAGCCGCTACACCTTC.

The V call is TRBV6-1, the J call TRBJ2-7, with D possibly being TRBD1 (5 bases). The CDR3 runs to 15 residues. The V gene lost 1 base and the J gene lost 2 bases, with 12 bases spanning the gap. The germline gives CDR1 MNHNS, CDR2 SASEGT. The CDR3 coding sequence is TGTGCCAGCAGTGAAGGACAGCTAACGACCTACGAGCAGTACTTC. The encoded protein is CASSEGQLTTYEQYF.

In this sample, this clone turned up once. The chain joins TRBV13 to TRBJ2-1, with unresolved D. Trimming took off 0 bases at V and 10 bases at J, with 10 bases between the two ends. The length of the CDR3 is 13 residues. The V gene's germline CDR1 is PRHDT and CDR2 FYEKMQ (reference sequence). CDR3 sequence reads: CASSLGSNAEQFF. For the CDR3, the DNA is TGTGCCAGCAGCTTAGGCAGTAACGCCGAGCAGTTCTTC.

This chain joins TRBV27 and TRBJ2-7; a possible D gene is TRBD2 (6 bases). The CDR3 runs to 13 residues. Germline CDR1 and CDR2: MNHEY and SMNVEV (reference sequence). V lost 0 bases to trimming and J lost 6 bases, with 9 bases between them. CDR3: CASSLSRGGEQYF. The CDR3 nucleotides are TGTGCCAGCAGTTTATCTAGGGGAGGCGAGCAGTACTTC.

V usage is TRBV28 and J usage is TRBJ1-1; 7 positions agree with TRBD1. This CDR3 comprises 12 residues. Unmatched junction bases numbered 0, after V lost 2 bases and J lost 6 bases. Germline-derived CDR1 and CDR2 are MDHEN and SYDVKM. The CDR3 DNA reads TGTGCCAGCAGTTTAGACAGGGCTGAAGCTTTCTTT. Translation: CASSLDRAEAFF.

In this sample, this clone turned up once. CDR3: CASSFGSGTEAFF. The CDR3 DNA reads as TGTGCCAGCAGCTTCGGCAGTGGGACTGAAGCTTTCTTT. This chain joins TRBV11-2 and TRBJ1-1, with D hard to call. This CDR3 is built from 13 residues. The germline V and J ends were trimmed by 3 bases and 5 bases, with 10 bases remaining between them. Germline values: CDR1 SGHAT, CDR2 FQNNGV.

V is TRBV7-3 and J is TRBJ1-3; 7 bases map to TRBD1. V lost 5 bases to trimming and J lost 0 bases; unmatched junction nucleotides: 13. Germline V gene sequence: CDR1 SGHTA, CDR2 FQGTGA. There are 18 residues in the CDR3. The DNA for the CDR3 is TGTGCCAGCAGCCCCCCCCGCCGGGACAGAGCCTCTGGAAACACCATATATTTT. This sequence encodes CASSPPRRDRASGNTIYF.

This clone is a singleton in its sample. The rearrangement links TRBV5-1 to TRBJ2-2; tentative D call: TRBD1 (5 bases). CDR1 and CDR2 (germline): SGHRS, YFSETQ. Deletions cut 1 base from V and 6 bases from J, with 16 bases between. The CDR3 loop spans 16 amino acids. DNA for the CDR3: TGCGCCAGCAGCTTGACAGGCAACAGATTCGCCGGGGAGCTGTTTTTT. Translated: CASSLTGNRFAGELFF.

The gene calls are TRBV20-1 and TRBJ1-2, with D unresolved. The germline gives CDR1 DFQATT, CDR2 SNEGSKA (reference sequence). The length of the CDR3 is 11 residues. The V end was cut by 7 bases, the J end by 2 bases, with 8 bases between. This CDR3 is CSVPRNYGYTF. CDR3 nucleotides: TGCAGTGTACCGAGGAACTATGGCTACACCTTC.

V and J are TRBV28 and TRBJ2-7, with D hard to call. The CDR3 has 11 residues. Looked up from germline, CDR1 is MDHEN and CDR2 is SYDVKM. V dropped 4 bases and J dropped 5 bases, with 6 bases sitting between them. The CDR3: CASSSPDEQYF. The CDR3 nucleotides are TGTGCCAGCAGTTCCCCGGACGAGCAGTACTTC. Supplemented by reference TRBV28 and TRBJ2-7, the full variable domain reads DVKVTQSSRYLVKRTGEKVFLECVQDMDHENMFWYRQDPGLGLRLIYFSYDVKMKEKGDIPEGYSVSREKKERFSLILESASTNQTSMYLCASSSPDEQYFGPGTRLTVT.

This clone is labeled medium-sized. This sequence joins TRBV10-2 and TRBJ2-1, with D uncertain. CDR1 is WSHSY and CDR2 is SAAADI in the germline V gene. Between the trimmed V and J ends, which lost 8 bases and 5 bases, there was a span of 7 bases. There are 11 residues in the CDR3. Here the CDR3 reads CASGEDNEQFF. The CDR3, as DNA: TGCGCCAGCGGGGAAGACAATGAGCAGTTCTTC.

The V call is TRBV28, the J call TRBJ1-4; D might be TRBD1 (5 bases). The CDR3 loop spans 17 amino acids. V dropped 2 bases and J dropped 3 bases, with 16 bases sitting between them. Germline V gives CDR1 MDHEN, CDR2 SYDVKM. The CDR3 sequence is CASSLGGGAMANEKLFF. In DNA form, the CDR3 reads TGTGCCAGCAGTTTAGGAGGCGGGGCGATGGCTAATGAAAAACTGTTTTTT.

This clone has only one observation. The chain recombines TRBV28 with TRBJ2-7; 7 bases are shared with TRBD2. V was pared by 5 bases and J by 0 bases, with 7 bases of the junction left unmatched. The CDR3 consists of 15 residues. CDR1 and CDR2 (germline): MDHEN, SYDVKM. CDR3 DNA sequence: TGTGCCAGCAGTCCGCTAGCGGAGAACTCCTACGAGCAGTACTTC. Protein: CASSPLAENSYEQYF.

This chain connects TRBV9 to TRBJ2-3, with TRBD2 identical over 7 bases. This CDR3 has 16 amino acids. The germline gives CDR1 SGDLS, CDR2 YYNGEE. V shed 0 bases, J shed 0 bases, and the junction held 4 bases outside the gene matches. The CDR3 reads CASSVGNSGSTDTQYF. CDR3 DNA: TGTGCCAGCAGCGTAGGGAATAGCGGGAGCACAGATACGCAGTATTTT.

V and J are TRBV28 and TRBJ1-1, with D maybe TRBD1 (5 bases). V was cut by 4 bases and J by 8 bases, with 23 bases left in between. This CDR3 region has 16 residues. The germline CDR1 and CDR2 sequences are MDHEN and SYDVKM. DNA for the CDR3: TGTGCCAGCAGTTCTCTAGGCCCGGGGTCTGAGGGGGAAGCTTTCTTT. It codes for CASSSLGPGSEGEAFF.

The CDR3 DNA reads as TGTGCCAGCAGCTCTAGCGGCTCCTACAATGAGCAGTTCTTC. It yields the protein CASSSSGSYNEQFF. The chain employs TRBV11-2 and TRBJ2-1, with TRBD2 identical over 7 bases. Germline CDR1 is SGHAT and CDR2 is FQNNGV. Trimming at V came to 4 bases and at J to 0 bases, leaving 0 bases not matched to a gene. The CDR3 totals 14 residues.

CDR3 residues: CASSIAADTGELFF. CDR3 coding DNA: TGTGCCAGTAGTATAGCAGCGGACACCGGGGAGCTGTTTTTT. The J gene is TRBJ2-2, the V gene TRBV19, with a weak D call TRBD2 (5 bases). The CDR3 loop spans 14 amino acids. Germline V gives CDR1 LNHDA, CDR2 SQIVND (reference sequence). The V gene lost 1 base and the J gene lost 3 bases, with 6 bases spanning the gap.

V usage is TRBV12-2 and J usage is TRBJ1-6; no DNA check was done on the table's D call, TRBD1. TRBV12-2 is annotated as a pseudogene. The CDR3 totals 12 residues. In DNA, the CDR3 is TGTGCAAGTCGCTTGACAGGTTCACCCCTCCACTTT. Its protein is CASRLTGSPLHF.

The V call is TRBV28, the J call TRBJ2-3; D is possibly TRBD1 (5 bases). V was pared by 5 bases and J by 2 bases, with 8 bases between. In germline, CDR1 is MDHEN, CDR2 SYDVKM. CDR3 length: 13 amino acids. DNA for the CDR3: TGTGCCAGCAGTGACAGCTTCACAGATACGCAGTATTTT. This sequence encodes CASSDSFTDTQYF.

The chain uses TRBV6-6 and TRBJ1-1; 8 positions agree with TRBD1. The CDR3 covers 12 residues. CDR1 is MNHNY, CDR2 SVGAGI, per germline (reference sequence). The V segment lost 5 bases and the J segment 6 bases; nucleotides outside the gene matches: 2. The CDR3 is CASSQGAPEAFF. The CDR3 coding sequence is TGTGCCAGCAGTCAGGGGGCTCCTGAAGCTTTCTTT.

The chain recombines TRBV10-3 with TRBJ2-7; 7 nucleotides line up with TRBD2. CDR1 is ENHRY, CDR2 SYGVKD, per germline. V was clipped by 5 bases and J by 7 bases; unmatched bases: 8. The CDR3 consists of 13 residues. Here the CDR3 reads CAISSSMGGEQYF. CDR3 sequence (DNA): TGTGCCATCAGTTCCTCTATGGGAGGGGAGCAGTACTTC.

The CDR3 DNA reads TGCGCCAGCCGGTCCGGGGGCAATGAGCAGTTCTTC. Amino acid sequence: CASRSGGNEQFF. J is TRBJ2-1 and V is TRBV5-1, with TRBD2 as a possible D gene (6 bases). There are 12 residues in the CDR3. Germline-derived CDR1 and CDR2 are SGHRS and YFSETQ. V lost 7 bases, J lost 6 bases, and 11 bases lay in between.

J is TRBJ1-1 and V is TRBV28; D is ambiguous. Trimming shortened V by 3 bases and J by 4 bases, and 6 bases separated the two germline ends. Germline V gene data show CDR1 as MDHEN and CDR2 as SYDVKM. This CDR3 has 12 residues. DNA of the CDR3: TGTGCCAGCAGTTTCAAGACCACTGAAGCTTTCTTT. Protein sequence: CASSFKTTEAFF.

This chain connects TRBV5-1 to TRBJ2-1, with D perhaps TRBD2 (6 bases). CDR1 is SGHRS and CDR2 is YFSETQ in the germline V gene. Between the trimmed V and J ends, which lost 0 bases and 8 bases, there was a span of 15 bases. The CDR3 covers 15 residues. The CDR3, as DNA: TGCGCCAGCAGCTTGGGACTAGTATGGAGAGATGAGCAGTTCTTC. Translation gives CASSLGLVWRDEQFF.